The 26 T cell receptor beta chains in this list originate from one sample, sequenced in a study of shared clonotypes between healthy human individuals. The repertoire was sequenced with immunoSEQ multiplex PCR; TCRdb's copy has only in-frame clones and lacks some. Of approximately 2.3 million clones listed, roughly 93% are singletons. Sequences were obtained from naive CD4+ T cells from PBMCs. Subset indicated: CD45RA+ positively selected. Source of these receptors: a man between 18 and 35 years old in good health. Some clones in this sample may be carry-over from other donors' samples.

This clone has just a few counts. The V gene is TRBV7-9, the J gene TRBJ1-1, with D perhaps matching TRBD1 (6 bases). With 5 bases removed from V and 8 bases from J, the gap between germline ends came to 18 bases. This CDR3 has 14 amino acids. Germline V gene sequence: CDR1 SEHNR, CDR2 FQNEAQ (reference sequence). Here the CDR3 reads CASSERADSPEAFF. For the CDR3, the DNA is TGTGCCAGCAGCGAAAGGGCGGACAGCCCAGAAGCTTTCTTT.

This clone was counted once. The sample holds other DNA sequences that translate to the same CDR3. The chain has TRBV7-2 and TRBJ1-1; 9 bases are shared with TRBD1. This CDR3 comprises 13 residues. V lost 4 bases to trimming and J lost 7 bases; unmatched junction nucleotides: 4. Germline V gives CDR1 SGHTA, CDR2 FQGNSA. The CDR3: CASSYGTGLEAFF. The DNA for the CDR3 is TGTGCCAGCAGCTACGGGACAGGGCTTGAAGCTTTCTTT.

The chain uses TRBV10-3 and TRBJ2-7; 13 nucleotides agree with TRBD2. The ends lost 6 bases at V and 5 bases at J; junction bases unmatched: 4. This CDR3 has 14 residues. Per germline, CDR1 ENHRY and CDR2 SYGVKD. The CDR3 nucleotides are TGTGCCATCAGCGGGACTAGCGGGAAGAACGAGCAGTACTTC. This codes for CAISGTSGKNEQYF.

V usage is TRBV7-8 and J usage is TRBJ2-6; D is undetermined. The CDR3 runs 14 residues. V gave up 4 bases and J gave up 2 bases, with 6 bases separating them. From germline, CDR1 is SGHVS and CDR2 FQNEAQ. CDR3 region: CASSSPAGANVLTF. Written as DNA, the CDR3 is TGTGCCAGCAGCTCCCCCGCTGGGGCCAACGTCCTGACTTTC.

The CDR3 DNA follows: TGTGCCAGCAGCCAAGGGGGGGGGAATCAGCCCCAGCATTTT. Protein product: CASSQGGGNQPQHF. The rearrangement links TRBV14 to TRBJ1-5; possible D gene TRBD1, 5 bases. CDR3 size: 14 residues. Germline loops: CDR1 SGHDN, CDR2 FVKESK. V shed 1 base and J shed 4 bases, with 8 bases lying between them.

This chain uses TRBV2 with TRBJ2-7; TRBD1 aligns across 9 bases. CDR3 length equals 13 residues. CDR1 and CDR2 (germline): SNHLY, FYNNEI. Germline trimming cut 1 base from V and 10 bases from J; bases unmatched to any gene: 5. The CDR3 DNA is TGTGCCAGCAGTGAAGACGGGACAGGGTTCCAGTACTTC. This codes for CASSEDGTGFQYF.

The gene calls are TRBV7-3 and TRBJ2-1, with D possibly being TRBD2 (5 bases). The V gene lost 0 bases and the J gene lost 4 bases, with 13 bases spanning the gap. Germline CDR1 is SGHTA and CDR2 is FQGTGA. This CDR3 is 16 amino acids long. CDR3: CASSLTRDTKYNEQFF. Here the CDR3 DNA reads TGTGCCAGCAGCTTAACTCGGGATACAAAATACAATGAGCAGTTCTTC.

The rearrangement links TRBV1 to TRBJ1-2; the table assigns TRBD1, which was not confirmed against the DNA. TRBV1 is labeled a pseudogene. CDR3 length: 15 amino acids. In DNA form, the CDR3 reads TGCACCAGCAGCCGACACAACGGACAGAACTATGGCTACACCTTC. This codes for CTSSRHNGQNYGYTF.

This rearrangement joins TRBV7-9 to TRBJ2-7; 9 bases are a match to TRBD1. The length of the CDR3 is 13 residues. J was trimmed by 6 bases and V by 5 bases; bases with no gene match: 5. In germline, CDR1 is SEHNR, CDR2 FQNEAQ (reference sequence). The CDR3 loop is CASSMRTGVEQYF. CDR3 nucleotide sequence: TGTGCCAGCAGCATGAGGACAGGGGTCGAGCAGTACTTC.

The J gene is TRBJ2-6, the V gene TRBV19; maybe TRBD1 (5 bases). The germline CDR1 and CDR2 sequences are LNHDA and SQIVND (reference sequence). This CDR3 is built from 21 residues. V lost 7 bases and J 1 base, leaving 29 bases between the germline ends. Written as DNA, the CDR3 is TGTGCCAGTACTTCACCTAGGGGAAGGGGCAGGACCACTTCTGGGGCCAACGTCCTGACTTTC. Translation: CASTSPRGRGRTTSGANVLTF.

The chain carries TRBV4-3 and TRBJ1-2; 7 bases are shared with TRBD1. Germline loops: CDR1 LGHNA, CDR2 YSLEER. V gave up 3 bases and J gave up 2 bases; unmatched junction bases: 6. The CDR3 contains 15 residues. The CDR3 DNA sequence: TGCGCCAGCAGCCAGAACAGGGGCGGAAACTATGGCTACACCTTC. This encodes CASSQNRGGNYGYTF.

CDR3 sequence: CASSVAEGGPYEQYF. In DNA, the CDR3 is TGTGCCAGCAGCGTAGCTGAGGGGGGCCCCTACGAGCAGTACTTC. The chain recombines TRBV9 with TRBJ2-7; perhaps D is TRBD1 or TRBD2 (6 bases each). The CDR3 is 15 amino acids. Germline-derived CDR1 and CDR2 are SGDLS and YYNGEE. Trimming cost V 0 bases and J 2 bases, with 12 bases left between them.

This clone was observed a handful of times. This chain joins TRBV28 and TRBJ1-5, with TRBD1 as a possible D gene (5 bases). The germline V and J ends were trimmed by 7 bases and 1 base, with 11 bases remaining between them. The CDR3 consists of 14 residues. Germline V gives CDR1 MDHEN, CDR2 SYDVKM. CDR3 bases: TGTGCCAGCATATGGCGGGGGAGCAATCAGCCCCAGCATTTT. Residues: CASIWRGSNQPQHF.

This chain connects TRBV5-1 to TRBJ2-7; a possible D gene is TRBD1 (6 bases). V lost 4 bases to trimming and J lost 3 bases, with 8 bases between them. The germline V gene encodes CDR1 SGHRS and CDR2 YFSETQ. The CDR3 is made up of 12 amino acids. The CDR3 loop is CASSPRGYEQYF. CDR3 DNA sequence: TGCGCCAGCAGCCCCAGGGGCTACGAGCAGTACTTC.

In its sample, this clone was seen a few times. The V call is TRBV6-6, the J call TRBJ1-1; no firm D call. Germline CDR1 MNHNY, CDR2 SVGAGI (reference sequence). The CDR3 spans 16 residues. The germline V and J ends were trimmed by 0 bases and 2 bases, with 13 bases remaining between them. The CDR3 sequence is CASSYSPFGGNTEAFF. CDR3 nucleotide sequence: TGTGCCAGCAGTTACTCCCCCTTCGGAGGAAACACTGAAGCTTTCTTT.

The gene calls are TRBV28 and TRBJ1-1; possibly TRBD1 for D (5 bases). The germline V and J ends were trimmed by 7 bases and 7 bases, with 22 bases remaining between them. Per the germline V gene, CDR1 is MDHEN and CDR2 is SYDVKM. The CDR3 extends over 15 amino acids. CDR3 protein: CASILGYTTRGEAFF. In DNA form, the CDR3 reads TGTGCCAGCATCCTGGGGTACACAACTAGGGGTGAAGCTTTCTTT.

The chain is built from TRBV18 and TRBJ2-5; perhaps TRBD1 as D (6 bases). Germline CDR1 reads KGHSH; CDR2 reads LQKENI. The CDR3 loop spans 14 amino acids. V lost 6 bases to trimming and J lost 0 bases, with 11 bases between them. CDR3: CASSYRTDQETQYF. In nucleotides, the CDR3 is TGTGCCAGCTCGTATCGGACAGACCAAGAGACCCAGTACTTC.

The DNA of the CDR3 is TGCGCCAGCAGCGACGCAGGGGGGAAATACGAGCAGTACTTC. Amino acids: CASSDAGGKYEQYF. The gene calls are TRBV5-1 and TRBJ2-7, with D perhaps TRBD1 (7 bases). CDR3 length: 14 amino acids. V lost 4 bases to trimming and J lost 4 bases, with 15 bases between them. Germline V gene data show CDR1 as SGHRS and CDR2 as YFSETQ. The whole variable domain, filled in from reference TRBV5-1 and TRBJ2-7, reads KAGVTQTPRYLIKTRGQQVTLSCSPISGHRSVSWYQQTPGQGLQFLFEYFSETQRNKGNFPGRFSGRQFSNSRSEMNVSTLELGDSALYLCASSDAGGKYEQYFGPGTRLTVT.

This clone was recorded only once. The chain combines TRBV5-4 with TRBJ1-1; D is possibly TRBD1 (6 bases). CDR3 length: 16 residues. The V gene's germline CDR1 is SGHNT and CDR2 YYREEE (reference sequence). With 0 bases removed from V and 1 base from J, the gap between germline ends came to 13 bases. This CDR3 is CASSLGTAPRNTEAFF. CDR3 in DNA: TGTGCCAGCAGCTTGGGGACAGCACCCAGGAACACTGAAGCTTTCTTT.

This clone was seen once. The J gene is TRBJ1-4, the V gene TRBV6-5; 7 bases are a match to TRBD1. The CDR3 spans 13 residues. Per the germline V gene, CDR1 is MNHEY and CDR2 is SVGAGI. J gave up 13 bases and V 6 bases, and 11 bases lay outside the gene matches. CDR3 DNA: TGTGCCAGCAGACCCCGGGACAGCACGTCACTGTTTTTT. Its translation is CASRPRDSTSLFF.

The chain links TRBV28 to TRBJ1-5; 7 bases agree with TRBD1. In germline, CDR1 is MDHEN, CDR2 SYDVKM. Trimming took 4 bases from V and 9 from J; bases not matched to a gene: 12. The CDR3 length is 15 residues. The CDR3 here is CASSSGTAALGPQHF. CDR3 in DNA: TGTGCCAGCAGTTCCGGGACAGCCGCCTTGGGGCCCCAGCATTTT.

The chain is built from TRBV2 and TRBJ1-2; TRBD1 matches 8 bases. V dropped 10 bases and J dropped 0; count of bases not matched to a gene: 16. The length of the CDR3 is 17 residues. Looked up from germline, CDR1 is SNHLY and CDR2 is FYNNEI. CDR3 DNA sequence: TGTGCCACCGAAGGGGGGCAGGGGGCTGGGACTAACTATGGCTACACCTTC. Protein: CATEGGQGAGTNYGYTF. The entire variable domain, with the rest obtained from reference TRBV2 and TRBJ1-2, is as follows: EPEVTQTPSHQVTQMGQEVILRCVPISNHLYFYWYRQILGQKVEFLVSFYNNEISEKSEIFDDQFSVERPDGSNFTLKIRSTKLEDSAMYFCATEGGQGAGTNYGYTFGSGTRLTVV.

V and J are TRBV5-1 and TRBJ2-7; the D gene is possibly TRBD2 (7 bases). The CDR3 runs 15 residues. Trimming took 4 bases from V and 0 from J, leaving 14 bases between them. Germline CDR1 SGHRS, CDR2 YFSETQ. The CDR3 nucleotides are TGCGCCAGCAGCCCGTCCGGGGGGCACTCCTACGAGCAGTACTTC. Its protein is CASSPSGGHSYEQYF.

Here the CDR3 reads CASSLIEGDVEKLFF. In DNA form, the CDR3 reads TGCGCCAGCAGCTTGATTGAGGGGGATGTTGAAAAACTGTTTTTT. The chain combines TRBV5-1 with TRBJ1-4; perhaps TRBD1 as D (6 bases). Germline CDR1 is SGHRS and CDR2 is YFSETQ. The CDR3 is made up of 15 amino acids. The V gene lost 1 base and the J gene lost 7 bases, with 14 bases spanning the gap.

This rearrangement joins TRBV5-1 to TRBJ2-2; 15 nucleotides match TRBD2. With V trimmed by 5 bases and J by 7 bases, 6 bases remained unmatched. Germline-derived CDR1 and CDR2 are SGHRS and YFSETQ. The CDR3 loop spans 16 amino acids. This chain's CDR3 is CASSSRTSGRVGELFF. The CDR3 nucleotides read TGCGCCAGCAGTTCCAGGACTAGCGGGAGGGTCGGGGAGCTGTTTTTT.

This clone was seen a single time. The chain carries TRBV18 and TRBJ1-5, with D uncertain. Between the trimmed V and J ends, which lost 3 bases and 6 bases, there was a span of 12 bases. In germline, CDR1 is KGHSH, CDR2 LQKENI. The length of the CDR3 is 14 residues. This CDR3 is CASSPMSGSQPQHF. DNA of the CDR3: TGTGCCAGCTCACCTATGTCCGGTTCTCAGCCCCAGCATTTT.